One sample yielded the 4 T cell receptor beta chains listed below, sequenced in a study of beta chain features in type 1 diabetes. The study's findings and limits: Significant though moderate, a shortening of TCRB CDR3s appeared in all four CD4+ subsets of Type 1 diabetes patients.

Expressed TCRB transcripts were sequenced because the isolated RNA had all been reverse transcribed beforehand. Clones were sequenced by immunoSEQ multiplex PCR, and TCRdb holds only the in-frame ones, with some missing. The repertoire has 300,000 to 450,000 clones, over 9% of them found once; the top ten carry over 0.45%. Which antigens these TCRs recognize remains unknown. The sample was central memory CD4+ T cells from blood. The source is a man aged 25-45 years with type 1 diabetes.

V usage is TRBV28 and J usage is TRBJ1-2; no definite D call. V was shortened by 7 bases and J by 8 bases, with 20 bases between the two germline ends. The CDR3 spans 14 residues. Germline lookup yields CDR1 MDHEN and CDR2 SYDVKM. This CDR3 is CASNLPTGIRGYTF. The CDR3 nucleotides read TGTGCCAGCAATCTTCCCACGGGGATACGGGGCTACACCTTC.

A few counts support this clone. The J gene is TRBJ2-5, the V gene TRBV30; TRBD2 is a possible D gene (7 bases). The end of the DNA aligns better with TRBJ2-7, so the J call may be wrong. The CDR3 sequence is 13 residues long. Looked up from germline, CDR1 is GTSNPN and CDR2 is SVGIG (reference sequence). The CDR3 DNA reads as TGTGCCTGGGAGGGGGGGAGCTCCTACGAGCAGTACTTC. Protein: CAWEGGSSYEQYF.

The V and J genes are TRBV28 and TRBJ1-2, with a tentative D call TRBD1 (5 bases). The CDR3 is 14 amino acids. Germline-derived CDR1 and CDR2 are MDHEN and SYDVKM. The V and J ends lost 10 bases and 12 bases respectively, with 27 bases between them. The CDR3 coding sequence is TGTGCCACCGTTTACGTTTGGGGGGACGGAGTACACACCTTC. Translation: CATVYVWGDGVHTF.

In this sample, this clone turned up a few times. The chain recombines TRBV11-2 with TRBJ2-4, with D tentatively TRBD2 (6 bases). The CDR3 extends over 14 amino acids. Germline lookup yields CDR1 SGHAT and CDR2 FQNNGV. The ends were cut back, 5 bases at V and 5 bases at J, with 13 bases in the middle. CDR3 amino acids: CASSHPRGENIQYF. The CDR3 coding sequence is TGTGCCAGCAGCCACCCGCGGGGAGAAAACATTCAGTACTTC.